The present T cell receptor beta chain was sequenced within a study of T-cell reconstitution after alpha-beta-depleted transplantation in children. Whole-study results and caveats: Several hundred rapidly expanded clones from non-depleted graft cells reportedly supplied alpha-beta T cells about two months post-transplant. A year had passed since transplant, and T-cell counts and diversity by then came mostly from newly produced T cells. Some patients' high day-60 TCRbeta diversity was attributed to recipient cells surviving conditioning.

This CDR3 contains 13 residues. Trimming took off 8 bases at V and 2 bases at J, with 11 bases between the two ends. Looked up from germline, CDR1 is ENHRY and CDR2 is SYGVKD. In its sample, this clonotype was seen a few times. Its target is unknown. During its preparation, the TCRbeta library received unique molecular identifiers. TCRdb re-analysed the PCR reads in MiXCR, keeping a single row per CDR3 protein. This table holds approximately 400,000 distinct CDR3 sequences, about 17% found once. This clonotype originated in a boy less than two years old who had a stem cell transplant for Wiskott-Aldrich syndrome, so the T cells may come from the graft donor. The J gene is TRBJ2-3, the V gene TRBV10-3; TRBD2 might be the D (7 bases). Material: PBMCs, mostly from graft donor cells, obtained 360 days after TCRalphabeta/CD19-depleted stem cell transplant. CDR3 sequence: CAIRGGLTDTQYF. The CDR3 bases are TGTGCCATCCGCGGGGGCCTCACAGATACGCAGTATTTT.